This T cell receptor (beta chain) was captured by sequencing in a study of technical replicates of blood from several donors. Germline V gene lookup returns CDR1 SGHNT and CDR2 YYREEE (reference sequence). J lost 0 bases, V lost 4 bases, and 10 bases had no gene match. The CDR3 contains 18 residues. This table comes from immunoSEQ multiplex PCR, and its TCRdb copy is limited to in-frame clones, with some not included. The sample records 13,000 to 15,000 clones, 84% being singletons. The chain is built from TRBV5-4 and TRBJ2-3, with TRBD2 matching 11 bases. The clonotype originates from a human donor in good health. Sequencing was performed on PBMCs. The CDR3 region has the DNA TGTGCCAGCAGCGGCCCGGGACTAGCGGATATTAGCACAGATACGCAGTATTTT. Its translation: CASSGPGLADISTDTQYF.